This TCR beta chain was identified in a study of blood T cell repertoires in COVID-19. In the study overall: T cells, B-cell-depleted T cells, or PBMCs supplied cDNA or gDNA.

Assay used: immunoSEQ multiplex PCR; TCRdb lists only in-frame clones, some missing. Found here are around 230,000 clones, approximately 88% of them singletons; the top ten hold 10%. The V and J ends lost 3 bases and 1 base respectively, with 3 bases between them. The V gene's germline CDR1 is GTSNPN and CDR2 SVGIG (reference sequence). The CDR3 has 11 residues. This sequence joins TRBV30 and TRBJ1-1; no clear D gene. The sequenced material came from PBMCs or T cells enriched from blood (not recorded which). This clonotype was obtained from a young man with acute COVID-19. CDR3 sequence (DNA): TGTGCCTGGAGACAGAACACTGAAGCTTTCTTT. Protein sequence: CAWRQNTEAFF.